This T cell receptor beta chain derives from a study of blood T cell repertoires in COVID-19. Original methodology: Estimation of nucleated cell counts relied on the amplification of reference gene primers. Measured with immunoSEQ multiplex PCR; TCRdb has only the in-frame clones, and not every one. For V, J and clone size, that table is used; D and trimming come from the DNA. The table lists 150,000 or so clones, around 90% of them singletons. This receptor was obtained from a middle-aged woman who had been exposed to COVID-19. The specimen sequenced was PBMCs or T cells enriched from blood (not recorded which).

As DNA, the CDR3 is TGTGCCAGCAGACCCGGACAGGGGGTCTACAATGAGCAGTTCTTC. It encodes CASRPGQGVYNEQFF. The chain employs TRBV5-4 and TRBJ2-1, with 10 bases aligning to TRBD1. The junction had 5 bases not matched to a gene; V was cut back by 5 bases and J by 3 bases. Germline loops: CDR1 SGHNT, CDR2 YYREEE (reference sequence). This CDR3 is built from 15 residues.